A selection of T cell receptor beta chains follows, all from one sample in a study of identical twins. Each CDR3 protein gets one entry after TCRdb re-called the 5' RACE reads with MiXCR. Here the sample spans about 890,000 distinct CDR3 sequences, 9% to 15% being singletons. These records were also assigned to another study, of yellow fever vaccine responses in identical twins.

The sequenced sample consisted of PBMCs. Every receptor here comes from a woman between 18 and 30 years old in good health. Both conserved end residues are part of each CDR3. D genes are given only for firm matches. Not every row has a clone size; where given, it reads once, few, many or a size class.

CDR3 protein	CDR3 DNA	D gene	clone size	V gene	J gene
CASSLYASDNEQFF	TGTGCCAGCAGTTTATATGCTAGCGATAATGAGCAGTTCTTC	NA	NA	TRBV27	TRBJ2-1
CASSRHPYQETQYF	TGTGCCAGCAGCCGACATCCGTACCAAGAGACCCAGTACTTC	NA	few	TRBV6-1	TRBJ2-5
CASSQDLQARTGELFF	TGTGCCAGCAGCCAAGATCTGCAAGCGAGGACCGGGGAGCTGTTTTTT	NA	few	TRBV3-1	TRBJ2-2
CASSIRTSGGADTQYF	TGCGCCAGCAGCATCAGGACTAGCGGGGGGGCAGATACGCAGTATTTT	TRBD2	few	TRBV5-1	TRBJ2-3
CATSRDPANTGELFF	TGTGCCACCAGCAGAGATCCGGCAAACACCGGGGAGCTGTTTTTT	NA	few	TRBV15	TRBJ2-2
CASSLAGDRVVF	TGTGCCAGCAGTTTAGCTGGGGACAGGGTTGTTTTT	TRBD1	many	TRBV12-3/TRBV12-4	TRBJ1-4
CASSLGTGINEQFF	TGTGCCAGCAGCTTAGGGACAGGGATAAATGAGCAGTTCTTC	TRBD1	NA	TRBV7-9	TRBJ2-1
CASSPATRGSNQPQHF	TGTGCCAGCAGCCCCGCCACCAGGGGTAGTAATCAGCCCCAGCATTTT	NA	few	TRBV28	TRBJ1-5
CASSPSRGAEKLFF	TGTGCCAGCAGCCCTTCCCGGGGCGCTGAAAAACTGTTTTTT	NA	NA	TRBV5-5	TRBJ1-4
CASSQVSGGRLNEQFF	TGTGCCAGCAGCCAAGTTAGCGGGGGGCGCCTCAATGAGCAGTTCTTC	TRBD2	NA	TRBV3-1	TRBJ2-1
CASRWGRGYNEQFF	TGTGCCAGCAGATGGGGTAGAGGCTACAATGAGCAGTTCTTC	NA	many	TRBV7-8	TRBJ2-1
CATSVGVLQETQYF	TGTGCCACCAGTGTTGGTGTACTTCAAGAGACCCAGTACTTC	NA	NA	TRBV24-1	TRBJ2-5
CASSSGGGGSEQYF	TGTGCCAGCAGTTCAGGGGGCGGAGGGAGCGAGCAGTACTTC	TRBD1	few	TRBV12-3/TRBV12-4	TRBJ2-7
CASRPDRARTEAFF	TGTGCCAGCAGACCAGACAGGGCACGGACTGAAGCTTTCTTT	TRBD1	NA	TRBV3-1	TRBJ1-1
CASSLTANSYEQYF	TGTGCCAGCAGTTTAACAGCTAACTCCTACGAGCAGTACTTC	NA	few	TRBV28	TRBJ2-7
CASFYEQYF	TGCGCCAGTTTCTACGAGCAGTACTTC	NA	NA	TRBV23-1	TRBJ2-7
CASSPGLAGARGTGELFF	TGCGCCAGCAGCCCGGGACTAGCGGGAGCGAGGGGCACCGGGGAGCTGTTTTTT	TRBD2	many	TRBV5-1	TRBJ2-2
CASSTRTGPGETQYF	TGTGCCAGCAGTACCCGGACAGGCCCCGGGGAGACCCAGTACTTC	TRBD1	few	TRBV2	TRBJ2-5
CASRGLAGDRDEQFF	TGTGCCAGCAGGGGACTAGCGGGGGACAGGGATGAGCAGTTCTTC	TRBD2	few	TRBV28	TRBJ2-1
CASRDRSSYNEQFF	TGCGCCAGCCGAGACAGGAGCTCCTACAATGAGCAGTTCTTC	NA	few	TRBV5-1	TRBJ2-1
CASSYFPGTHEETQYF	TGTGCCAGCAGTTACTTCCCCGGGACACATGAGGAGACCCAGTACTTC	NA	many	TRBV6-5	TRBJ2-5
CASSSGPGNEKLFF	TGTGCCAGCAGCTCGGGGCCAGGGAATGAAAAACTGTTTTTT	NA	few	TRBV5-5	TRBJ1-4
CASSLITDYTF	TGTGCCAGCAGCTTAATAACAGACTACACCTTC	NA	NA	TRBV7-9	TRBJ1-2
CASSDTGGKRQETQYF	TGTGCCAGCAGTGACACCGGCGGGAAGAGACAAGAGACCCAGTACTTC	NA	NA	TRBV25-1	TRBJ2-5
CASSLWAEMGEAFF	TGTGCCAGCAGCCTCTGGGCCGAGATGGGTGAAGCTTTCTTT	NA	few	TRBV7-9	TRBJ1-1
CASSVEPTGSIDTQYF	TGTGCCAGCAGCGTAGAGCCCACAGGGTCCATAGATACGCAGTATTTT	NA	NA	TRBV9	TRBJ2-3
CASSLGVASTVNEKLFF	TGTGCCAGCAGCTTAGGGGTTGCGTCCACAGTGAATGAAAAACTGTTTTTT	NA	few	TRBV7-9	TRBJ1-4
CASSYAGRGSNQPQHF	TGTGCCAGCAGTTACGCAGGAAGGGGTAGCAATCAGCCCCAGCATTTT	NA	NA	TRBV6-2/TRBV6-3	TRBJ1-5
CASSYRQPGGTEAFF	TGTGCCAGCAGTTACAGACAGCCAGGTGGCACTGAAGCTTTCTTT	NA	NA	TRBV12-3/TRBV12-4	TRBJ1-1
CSAHQASQETQYF	TGCAGTGCTCACCAGGCAAGTCAAGAGACCCAGTACTTC	NA	few	TRBV20-1	TRBJ2-5
CSARGIQGLGETQYF	TGCAGTGCTAGAGGGATACAGGGATTGGGAGAGACCCAGTACTTC	NA	NA	TRBV20-1	TRBJ2-5
CASSYGTGPHEQFF	TGTGCCAGCAGTTACGGTACCGGACCCCATGAGCAGTTCTTC	NA	NA	TRBV6-5	TRBJ2-1
CASSLTQRPSSYEQYF	TGTGCCAGCAGCTTAACCCAGCGGCCAAGCTCCTACGAGCAGTACTTC	NA	NA	TRBV7-3	TRBJ2-7
CASRTRGQGFYEQFF	TGTGCCAGCAGAACCCGGGGACAGGGGTTTTATGAGCAGTTCTTC	TRBD1	NA	TRBV12-3/TRBV12-4	TRBJ2-1
CASSSPTSGKYNEQFF	TGTGCCAGCAGCTCCCCGACTAGCGGGAAATACAATGAGCAGTTCTTC	TRBD2	once	TRBV12-3/TRBV12-4	TRBJ2-1
CASRGWPQHF	TGTGCCAGCAGAGGATGGCCCCAGCATTTT	NA	many	TRBV12-3/TRBV12-4	TRBJ1-5
CASSPDGVLRPQHF	TGTGCCAGCAGTCCGGACGGAGTTCTACGGCCCCAGCATTTT	NA	NA	TRBV6-1	TRBJ1-5
CASSLDVQETQYF	TGCGCCAGCAGCTTGGATGTCCAGGAGACCCAGTACTTC	NA	NA	TRBV5-1	TRBJ2-5
CASSATSGGATDTQYF	TGTGCCAGCAGCGCGACTAGCGGGGGAGCCACAGATACGCAGTATTTT	TRBD2	few	TRBV7-8	TRBJ2-3
CASSRAREALRTDTQYF	TGTGCCAGCAGTCGTGCGCGGGAGGCTTTAAGGACAGATACGCAGTATTTT	TRBD2	once	TRBV27	TRBJ2-3
CASSLGLASNNEQFF	TGTGCCAGCAGCTTGGGACTAGCGAGTAACAATGAGCAGTTCTTC	TRBD2	few	TRBV7-3	TRBJ2-1
CASSLRTGALYNEQFF	TGCGCCAGCAGCTTGCGGACAGGGGCGCTCTACAATGAGCAGTTCTTC	TRBD1	many	TRBV5-1	TRBJ2-1
CASSSGQSLINYGYTF	TGTGCCAGCAGCTCCGGCCAGTCCCTTATTAACTATGGCTACACCTTC	NA	NA	TRBV5-5	TRBJ1-2
CASSLAGTEAFF	TGTGCCAGCAGCTTAGCGGGTACTGAAGCTTTCTTT	NA	many	TRBV7-9	TRBJ1-1
CASSGVGAEQETQYF	TGTGCCAGCAGTGGGGTTGGAGCGGAACAAGAGACCCAGTACTTC	NA	few	TRBV12-3/TRBV12-4	TRBJ2-5
CATSGDRGANEQFF	TGTGCCACCTCTGGGGACAGGGGGGCCAATGAGCAGTTCTTC	TRBD1	few	TRBV15	TRBJ2-1
CSARTVGTGYSPLHF	TGCAGTGCTAGGACAGTCGGGACAGGGTATTCACCCCTCCACTTT	TRBD1	few	TRBV20-1	TRBJ1-6
CASSRDQTDTQYF	TGTGCCAGCAGCCGTGACCAGACGGATACGCAGTATTTT	NA	few	TRBV7-2	TRBJ2-3
CASSLTAATNYGYTF	TGTGCCAGCAGTTTGACGGCGGCTACTAACTATGGCTACACCTTC	NA	NA	TRBV27	TRBJ1-2
CASSWAGLGGYTF	TGTGCCAGCTCGTGGGCCGGCTTAGGAGGCTACACCTTC	NA	many	TRBV12-3/TRBV12-4	TRBJ1-2
CASSRTSNEQFF	TGTGCCAGCAGCCGGACTAGCAATGAGCAGTTCTTC	TRBD2	many	TRBV7-8	TRBJ2-1
CSATPGQGVSEQFF	TGCAGTGCTACCCCGGGACAGGGGGTAAGTGAGCAGTTCTTC	TRBD1	NA	TRBV20-1	TRBJ2-1
CSVGPGGGNTEAFF	TGCAGCGTTGGGCCCGGCGGCGGGAACACTGAAGCTTTCTTT	NA	many	TRBV29-1	TRBJ1-1
CSASLQGSGYNSPLHF	TGCAGTGCTAGTTTACAGGGAAGCGGTTATAATTCACCCCTCCACTTT	NA	few	TRBV20-1	TRBJ1-6
CASSDISGGLYNEQFF	TGTGCCAGCAGTGATATATCAGGGGGTTTGTACAATGAGCAGTTCTTC	TRBD1	few	TRBV25-1	TRBJ2-1
CASSGEGYVLTF	TGCGCCAGCAGCGGAGAGGGTTACGTCCTGACTTTC	NA	NA	TRBV4-1	TRBJ2-6
CASSLAGLRDTNTGELFF	TGCGCCAGCAGCTTGGCCGGGTTGCGGGACACGAACACCGGGGAGCTGTTTTTT	NA	many	TRBV5-1	TRBJ2-2
CASSQDSGGYTQYF	TGTGCCAGCAGCCAAGATTCCGGGGGTTATACGCAGTATTTT	NA	NA	TRBV3-1	TRBJ2-3
CSVEGTGGEGLFF	TGCAGCGTTGAAGGGACAGGGGGCGAGGGGCTGTTTTTT	TRBD1	NA	TRBV29-1	TRBJ2-2
CATSGTSYNEQFF	TGTGCCACTAGCGGGACATCCTACAATGAGCAGTTCTTC	TRBD2	NA	TRBV3-1	TRBJ2-1